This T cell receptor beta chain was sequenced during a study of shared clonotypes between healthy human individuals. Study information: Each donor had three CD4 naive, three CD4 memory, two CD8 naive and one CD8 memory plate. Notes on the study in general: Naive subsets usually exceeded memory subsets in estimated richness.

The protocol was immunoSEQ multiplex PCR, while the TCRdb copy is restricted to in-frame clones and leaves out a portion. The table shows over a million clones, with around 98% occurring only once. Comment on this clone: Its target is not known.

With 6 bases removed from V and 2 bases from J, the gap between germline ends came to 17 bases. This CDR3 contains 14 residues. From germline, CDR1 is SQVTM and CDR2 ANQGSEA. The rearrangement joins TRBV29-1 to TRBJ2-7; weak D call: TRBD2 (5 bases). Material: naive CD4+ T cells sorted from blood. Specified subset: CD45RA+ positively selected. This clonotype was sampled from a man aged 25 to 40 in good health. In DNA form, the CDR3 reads TGCAGCGTCGTAGACTACGATCGGCCCTACGAGCAGTACTTC. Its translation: CSVVDYDRPYEQYF.